Below, one T cell receptor beta chain is given with its context. The sample belongs to a study of molecular identifiers for immune sequencing clone quantification. This CDR3 is built from 15 residues. The germline V gene encodes CDR1 LNHDA and CDR2 SQIVND (reference sequence). V shed 5 bases and J shed 4 bases, with 15 bases lying between them. TCRdb called the PCR reads again in MiXCR, with one record for every CDR3 protein. The sample has almost 20,000 distinct CDR3 sequences, 20% to 25% seen once; the top ten hold over 6%. Specimen: naive CD8+ T cells from blood, with Jurkat cell RNA spiked in. Documented subset: FACS-sorted CD8+CD4-CCR7+CD45RA+ naive T cells. This sequence was found in a human donor in good health. Some libraries in this study had Jurkat cell RNA spiked in. The chain joins TRBV19 to TRBJ1-5; D might be TRBD1 (5 bases). The CDR3, as DNA: TGTGCCAGTAGTGGGGGTAGCTCCGGAAATCAGCCCCAGCATTTT. Its translation is CASSGGSSGNQPQHF.